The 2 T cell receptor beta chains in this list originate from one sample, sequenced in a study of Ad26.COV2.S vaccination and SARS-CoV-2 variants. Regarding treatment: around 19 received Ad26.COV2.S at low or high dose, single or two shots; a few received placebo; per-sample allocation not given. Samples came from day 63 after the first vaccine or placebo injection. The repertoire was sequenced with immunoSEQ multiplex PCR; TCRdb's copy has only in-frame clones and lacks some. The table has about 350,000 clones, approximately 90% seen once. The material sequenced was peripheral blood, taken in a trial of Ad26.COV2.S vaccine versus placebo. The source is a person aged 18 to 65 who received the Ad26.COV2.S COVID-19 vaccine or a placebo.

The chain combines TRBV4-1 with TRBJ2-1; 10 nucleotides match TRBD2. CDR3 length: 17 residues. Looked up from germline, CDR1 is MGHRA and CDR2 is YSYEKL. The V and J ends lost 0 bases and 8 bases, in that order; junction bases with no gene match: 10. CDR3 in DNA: TGCGCCAGCAGCCAAGATTCTCGGGCTAGCGGGAGCCATGAGCAGTTCTTC. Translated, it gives CASSQDSRASGSHEQFF.

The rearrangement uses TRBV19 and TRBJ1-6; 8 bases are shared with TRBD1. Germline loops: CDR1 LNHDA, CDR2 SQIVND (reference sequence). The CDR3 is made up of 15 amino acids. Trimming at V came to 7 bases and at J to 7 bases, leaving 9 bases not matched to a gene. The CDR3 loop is CASTGGDRRNSPLHF. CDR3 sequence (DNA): TGTGCCAGTACTGGTGGGGACAGGAGGAATTCACCCCTCCACTTT. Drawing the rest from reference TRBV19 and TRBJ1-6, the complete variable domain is DGGITQSPKYLFRKEGQNVTLSCEQNLNHDAMYWYRQDPGQGLRLIYYSQIVNDFQKGDIAEGYSVSREKKESFPLTVTSAQKNPTAFYLCASTGGDRRNSPLHFGNGTRLTVT.